One sample yielded the 9 T cell receptor beta chains listed below, sequenced in a study of blood T cell repertoires in COVID-19. The table came from immunoSEQ multiplex PCR; TCRdb's copy has only in-frame clones and leaves some out. The table has approximately 480,000 clones, about 90% seen once; the top ten hold 0.65% to 0.9%. Sequenced: PBMCs or T cells enriched from blood (not recorded which). The receptor set was obtained from a woman aged 18-29 years who had recovered from COVID-19.

This clone was picked up one time. This chain uses TRBV4-1 with TRBJ1-4, with D possibly matching TRBD1 (6 bases). V gave up 4 bases and J gave up 2 bases, with 14 bases separating them. Germline-derived CDR1 and CDR2 are MGHRA and YSYEKL. CDR3 length: 16 residues. The CDR3 region has the DNA TGCGCCAGCAGCCCACCTCCAGGGGCCACTAATGAAAAACTGTTTTTT. It translates to CASSPPPGATNEKLFF.

This clone appeared a few times. This sequence joins TRBV5-5 and TRBJ1-1; no definite D call. Between the trimmed V and J ends, which lost 0 bases and 8 bases, there was a span of 17 bases. This CDR3 is built from 15 residues. CDR1 SGHKS and CDR2 YYEKEE come from the germline V gene (reference sequence). CDR3 sequence reads: CASSLDSLGRYEAFF. The CDR3 DNA follows: TGTGCCAGCAGCTTGGATAGCCTCGGCCGTTACGAAGCTTTCTTT.

The rearrangement uses TRBV5-5 and TRBJ2-5; 7 nucleotides line up with TRBD2. With 0 bases clipped from V and 4 bases from J, the junction kept 6 bases outside the gene matches. In germline, CDR1 is SGHKS, CDR2 YYEKEE (reference sequence). There are 15 residues in the CDR3. This CDR3 reads CASSLDTASGETQYF. The CDR3 DNA is TGTGCCAGCAGCTTGGACACGGCTAGCGGAGAGACCCAGTACTTC.

The chain links TRBV7-6 to TRBJ2-5; 8 nucleotides align to TRBD2. Germline assignment: CDR1 SGHVS and CDR2 FNYEAQ. This CDR3 spans 12 amino acids. V shed 3 bases and J 11 bases; nucleotides not matched to a gene: 5. The CDR3 nucleotides are TGTGCCAGCAGCTTCCCCCGGGAGGGGCAGTACTTC. It is translated as CASSFPREGQYF. The full variable domain, with the rest looked up from reference TRBV7-6 and TRBJ2-5, is GAGVSQSPRYKVTKRGQDVALRCDPISGHVSLYWYRQALGQGPEFLTYFNYEAQQDKSGLPNDRFSAERPEGSISTLTIQRTEQRDSAMYRCASSFPREGQYFGPGTRLLVL.

V gene TRBV28 combines with J gene TRBJ2-1, with D perhaps TRBD2 (5 bases). V was pared by 7 bases and J by 2 bases, with 15 bases between. Germline V gives CDR1 MDHEN, CDR2 SYDVKM. The CDR3 contains 15 residues. The CDR3 nucleotides read TGTGCCAGCAATCCCGCGGGTCCCACCTACAATGAGCAGTTCTTC. Amino acids: CASNPAGPTYNEQFF.

V usage is TRBV5-1 and J usage is TRBJ2-7; 8 bases are a match to TRBD2. Germline lookup yields CDR1 SGHRS and CDR2 YFSETQ. The V and J ends lost 0 bases and 0 bases, in that order; junction bases with no gene match: 5. This CDR3 has 16 amino acids. CDR3 residues: CASSLDGGVSSYEQYF. In DNA form, the CDR3 reads TGCGCCAGCAGCTTGGACGGGGGGGTGAGCTCCTACGAGCAGTACTTC.

The sample holds a few counts of this clone. This chain connects TRBV4-1 to TRBJ2-3; possibly TRBD2 for D (5 bases). The germline V gene encodes CDR1 MGHRA and CDR2 YSYEKL. This CDR3 spans 18 amino acids. Trimming removed 2 bases at V and 0 bases at J, with 18 bases between. The CDR3 nucleotides read TGCGCCAGCAGCCAAACCTTAGTAGCGCAATATAGCACAGATACGCAGTATTTT. It specifies CASSQTLVAQYSTDTQYF.

The table lists this clone with a count of one. The CDR3 sequence: CASSRDRGNYGYTF. The CDR3 bases are TGTGCCAGCAGCCGTGACAGGGGTAACTATGGCTACACCTTC. The chain combines TRBV3-1 (or the pseudogene TRBV3-2) with TRBJ1-2, with 8 positions matching TRBD1. Germline V gene data show CDR1 as LGHDT and CDR2 as YNNKEL (reference sequence). This CDR3 has 14 amino acids. J lost 1 base, V lost 4 bases, and 2 bases had no gene match.

The V call is TRBV6-5, the J call TRBJ1-2; the D gene is possibly TRBD1 (5 bases). Trimming took 0 bases from V and 1 from J, leaving 12 bases between them. CDR1 and CDR2 (germline): MNHEY, SVGAGI. CDR3 length equals 16 residues. CDR3 sequence reads: CASSYSAGPINYGYTF. As DNA, the CDR3 is TGTGCCAGCAGTTACTCCGCAGGGCCCATTAACTATGGCTACACCTTC.